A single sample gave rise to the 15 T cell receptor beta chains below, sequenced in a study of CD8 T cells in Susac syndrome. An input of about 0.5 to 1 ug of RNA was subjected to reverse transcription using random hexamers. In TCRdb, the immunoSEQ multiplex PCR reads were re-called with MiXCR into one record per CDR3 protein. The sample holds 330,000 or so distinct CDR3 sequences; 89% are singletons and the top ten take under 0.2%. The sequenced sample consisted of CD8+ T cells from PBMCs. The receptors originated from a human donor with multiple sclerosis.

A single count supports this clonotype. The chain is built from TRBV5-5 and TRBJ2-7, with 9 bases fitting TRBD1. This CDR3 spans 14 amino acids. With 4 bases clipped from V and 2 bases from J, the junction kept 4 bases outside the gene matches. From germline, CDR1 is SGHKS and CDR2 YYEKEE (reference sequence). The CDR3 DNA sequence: TGTGCCAGCAGCCAATGGACAGGGGCCTACGAGCAGTACTTC. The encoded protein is CASSQWTGAYEQYF.

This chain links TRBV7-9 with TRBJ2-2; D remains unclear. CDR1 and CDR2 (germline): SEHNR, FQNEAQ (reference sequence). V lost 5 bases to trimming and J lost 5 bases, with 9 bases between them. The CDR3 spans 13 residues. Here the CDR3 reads CASSRDLTGELFF. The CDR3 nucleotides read TGTGCCAGCAGCCGAGACCTGACCGGGGAGCTGTTTTTT.

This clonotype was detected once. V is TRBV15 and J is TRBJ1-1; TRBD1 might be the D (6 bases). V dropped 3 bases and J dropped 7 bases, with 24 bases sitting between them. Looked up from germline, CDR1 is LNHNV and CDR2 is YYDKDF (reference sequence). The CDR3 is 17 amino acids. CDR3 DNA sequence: TGTGCCACCAGCAGTGAATGGGACACGGGAGCTAACGTTGAAGCTTTCTTT. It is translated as CATSSEWDTGANVEAFF.

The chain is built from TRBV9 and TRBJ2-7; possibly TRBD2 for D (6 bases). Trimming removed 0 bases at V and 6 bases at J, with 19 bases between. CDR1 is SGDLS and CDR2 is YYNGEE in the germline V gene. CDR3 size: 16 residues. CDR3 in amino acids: CASSVDASASPFEQYF. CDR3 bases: TGTGCCAGCAGCGTAGACGCTAGCGCATCGCCGTTCGAGCAGTACTTC.

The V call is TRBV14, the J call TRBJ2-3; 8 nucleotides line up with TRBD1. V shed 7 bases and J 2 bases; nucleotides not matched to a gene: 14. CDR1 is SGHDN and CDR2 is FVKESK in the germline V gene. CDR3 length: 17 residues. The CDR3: CASTIGTGVPSTDTQYF. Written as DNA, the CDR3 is TGTGCCAGCACAATCGGGACAGGAGTCCCCTCCACAGATACGCAGTATTTT.

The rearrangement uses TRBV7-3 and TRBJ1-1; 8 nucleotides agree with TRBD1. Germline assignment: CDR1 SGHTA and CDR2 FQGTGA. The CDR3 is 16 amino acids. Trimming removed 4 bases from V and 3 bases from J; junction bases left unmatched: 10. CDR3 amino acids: CASSWGTGLRYTEAFF. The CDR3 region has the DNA TGTGCCAGCAGCTGGGGGACAGGCCTCCGTTACACTGAAGCTTTCTTT.

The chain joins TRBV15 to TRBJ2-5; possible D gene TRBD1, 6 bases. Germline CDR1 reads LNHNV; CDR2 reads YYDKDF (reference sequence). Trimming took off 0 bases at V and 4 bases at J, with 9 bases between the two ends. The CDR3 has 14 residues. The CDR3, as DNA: TGTGCCACCAGCAGAGAACAGGGAGCAGAGACCCAGTACTTC. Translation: CATSREQGAETQYF.

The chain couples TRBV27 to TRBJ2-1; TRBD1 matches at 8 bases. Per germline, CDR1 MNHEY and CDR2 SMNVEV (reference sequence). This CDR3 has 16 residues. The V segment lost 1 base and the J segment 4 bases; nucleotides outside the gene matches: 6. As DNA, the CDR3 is TGTGCCAGCAGTTTATTTCAGGGGGCAATTTACAATGAGCAGTTCTTC. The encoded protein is CASSLFQGAIYNEQFF.

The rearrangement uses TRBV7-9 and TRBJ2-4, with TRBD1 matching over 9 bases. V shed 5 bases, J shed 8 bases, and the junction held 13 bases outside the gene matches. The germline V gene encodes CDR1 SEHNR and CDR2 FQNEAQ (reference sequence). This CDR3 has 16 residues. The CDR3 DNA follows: TGTGCCAGCAGCATTCAACCGGGACAGGGTTTTGACATTCAGTACTTC. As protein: CASSIQPGQGFDIQYF.

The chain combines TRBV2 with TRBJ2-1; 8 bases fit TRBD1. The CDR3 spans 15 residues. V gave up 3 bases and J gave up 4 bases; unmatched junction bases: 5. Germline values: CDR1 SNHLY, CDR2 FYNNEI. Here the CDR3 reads CASSEGRGRYNEQFF. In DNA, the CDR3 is TGTGCCAGCAGTGAGGGCAGGGGGCGATACAATGAGCAGTTCTTC.

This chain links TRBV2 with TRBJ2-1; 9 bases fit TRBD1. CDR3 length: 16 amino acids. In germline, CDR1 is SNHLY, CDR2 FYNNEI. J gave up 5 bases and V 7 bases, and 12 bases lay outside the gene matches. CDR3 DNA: TGTGCCAGCACATCCCGCGGACAGGGGATCGACAATGAGCAGTTCTTC. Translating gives CASTSRGQGIDNEQFF.

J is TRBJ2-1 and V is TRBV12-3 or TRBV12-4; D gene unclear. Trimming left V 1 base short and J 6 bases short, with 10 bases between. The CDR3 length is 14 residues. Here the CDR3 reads CASSLGYSSNEQFF. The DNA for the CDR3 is TGTGCCAGCAGTTTAGGGTATTCTAGCAATGAGCAGTTCTTC.

The CDR3 region is CSARQPGVGNQPQHF. In DNA form, the CDR3 reads TGCAGTGCTAGACAACCGGGTGTAGGCAATCAGCCCCAGCATTTT. The chain couples TRBV20-1 to TRBJ1-5; D unresolved. The CDR3 loop spans 15 amino acids. Germline CDR1 DFQATT, CDR2 SNEGSKA (reference sequence). V dropped 2 bases and J dropped 2 bases, with 13 bases sitting between them.

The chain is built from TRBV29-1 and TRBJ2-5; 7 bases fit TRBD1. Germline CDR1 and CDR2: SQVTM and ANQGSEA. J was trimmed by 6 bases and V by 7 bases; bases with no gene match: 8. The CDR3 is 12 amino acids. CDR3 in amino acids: CSAYGQEKTQYF. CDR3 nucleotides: TGCAGCGCCTACGGACAGGAGAAGACCCAGTACTTC.

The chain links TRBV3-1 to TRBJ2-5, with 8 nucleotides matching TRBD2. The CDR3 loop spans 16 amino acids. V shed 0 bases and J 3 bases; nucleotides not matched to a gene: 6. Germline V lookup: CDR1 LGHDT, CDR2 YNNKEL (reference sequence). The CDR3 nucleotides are TGTGCCAGCAGCCAAGAGCTCGACGGGGGGGAAGAGACCCAGTACTTC. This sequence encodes CASSQELDGGEETQYF.